These 21 T cell receptor beta chains were all obtained from the same sample, sequenced in a study of cytomegalovirus exposure and HLA in healthy donors. With 60 Vbeta and 13 Jbeta primers, the PCR was carried out. Here immunoSEQ multiplex PCR was the method, and the copy in TCRdb shows in-frame clones only, minus some. The profile shows more than 110,000 clones, about 76% of them singletons. The sequenced sample consisted of PBMCs. These receptors came from a female donor in good health and CMV-seronegative.

This chain joins TRBV27 and TRBJ2-7; TRBD2 aligns across 8 bases. The germline gives CDR1 MNHEY, CDR2 SMNVEV (reference sequence). The length of the CDR3 is 14 residues. Trimming at V came to 5 bases and at J to 0 bases, leaving 3 bases not matched to a gene. The chain's CDR3 is CASSILADSYEQYF. In DNA, the CDR3 is TGTGCCAGCAGTATACTAGCGGACTCCTACGAGCAGTACTTC.

The chain is built from TRBV2 and TRBJ2-3; 14 bases align to TRBD2. Germline CDR1 SNHLY, CDR2 FYNNEI. The CDR3 totals 15 residues. With V trimmed by 7 bases and J by 12 bases, 12 bases remained unmatched. CDR3 sequence (DNA): TGTGCCAGCACGAAGGGGACTAGCGGGGGAGGCCCTCAGTATTTT. This codes for CASTKGTSGGGPQYF.

The V and J genes are TRBV7-8 and TRBJ2-3, with a weak D call TRBD1 (5 bases). Per the germline V gene, CDR1 is SGHVS and CDR2 is FQNEAQ. Trimming removed 2 bases from V and 6 bases from J, with 6 bases in between. The CDR3 is 12 residues long. CDR3 sequence: CASSLRQDTQYF. The CDR3 bases are TGTGCCAGCAGCTTAAGACAGGATACGCAGTATTTT.

CDR3 region: CASSHAGETGNGYTF. CDR3 nucleotide sequence: TGTGCCAGCAGCCATGCGGGGGAGACAGGCAATGGCTACACCTTC. The chain has TRBV7-2 and TRBJ1-2; perhaps TRBD1 as D (6 bases). CDR1 and CDR2 from the germline V gene are SGHTA and FQGNSA. Deletions cut 5 bases from V and 6 bases from J, with 19 bases between. CDR3 size: 15 residues. The complete variable domain, with remaining parts taken from reference TRBV7-2 and TRBJ1-2, reads GAGVSQSPSNKVTEKGKDVELRCDPISGHTALYWYRQSLGQGLEFLIYFQGNSAPDKSGLPSDRFSAERTGGSVSTLTIQRTQQEDSAVYLCASSHAGETGNGYTFGSGTRLTVV.

The chain uses TRBV6-5 and TRBJ2-3; TRBD2 matches at 8 bases. The CDR3 totals 15 residues. J was trimmed by 6 bases and V by 7 bases; bases with no gene match: 12. CDR1 MNHEY and CDR2 SVGAGI come from the germline V gene. CDR3: CASIRGLAGSDTQYF. For the CDR3, the DNA is TGTGCCAGCATCCGGGGGCTAGCGGGTTCGGATACGCAGTATTTT.

V and J are TRBV29-1 and TRBJ2-2, with TRBD1 matching over 8 bases. Germline loops: CDR1 SQVTM, CDR2 ANQGSEA. The V segment lost 1 base and the J segment 5 bases; nucleotides outside the gene matches: 9. The CDR3 runs to 16 residues. The CDR3 is CSVEGRQGARTGELFF. The CDR3 DNA reads TGCAGCGTTGAAGGGAGGCAGGGGGCAAGGACCGGGGAGCTGTTTTTT.

The V and J genes are TRBV30 and TRBJ1-2; D gene uncertain. Looked up from germline, CDR1 is GTSNPN and CDR2 is SVGIG (reference sequence). V gave up 1 base and J gave up 4 bases, with 10 bases separating them. The CDR3 has 13 amino acids. The CDR3 DNA sequence: TGTGCCTGGAGTGAACCGGGTCGCTATGGCTACACCTTC. It translates to CAWSEPGRYGYTF.

This chain uses TRBV5-6 with TRBJ2-5, with D possibly TRBD2 on 6 matching bases. The CDR3 loop spans 13 amino acids. Germline lookup yields CDR1 SGHDT and CDR2 YYEEEE. Between the trimmed V and J ends, which lost 4 bases and 5 bases, there was a span of 12 bases. The CDR3 coding sequence is TGTGCCAGCAGCGAAGGGAGGACGGAGACCCAGTACTTC. Protein sequence: CASSEGRTETQYF.

CDR3 region: CASSPGGSTDTQYF. The CDR3 coding sequence is TGTGCCAGCAGCCCAGGGGGTAGCACAGATACGCAGTATTTT. The chain uses TRBV9 and TRBJ2-3, with 7 positions matching TRBD1. The V segment lost 4 bases and the J segment 0 bases; nucleotides outside the gene matches: 2. This CDR3 is 14 amino acids long. CDR1 is SGDLS, CDR2 YYNGEE, per germline.

CDR3 in amino acids: CASSLAGTIPLRELFF. The CDR3 DNA is TGTGCCAGCAGCTTGGCCGGGACAATTCCTTTAAGGGAGCTGTTTTTT. The rearrangement joins TRBV5-4 to TRBJ2-2; TRBD1 is a possible D gene (6 bases). Trimming cost V 0 bases and J 9 bases, with 18 bases left between them. This CDR3 is built from 16 residues. In germline, CDR1 is SGHNT, CDR2 YYREEE (reference sequence).

The CDR3 here is CASSPGTSGLDTQYF. The CDR3 nucleotides read TGTGCCAGCAGCCCCGGGACTAGCGGGCTAGATACGCAGTATTTT. The chain is built from TRBV7-9 and TRBJ2-3; 12 bases fit TRBD2. Trimming cost V 5 bases and J 5 bases; bases outside gene matches: 5. Germline CDR1 reads SEHNR; CDR2 reads FQNEAQ (reference sequence). The CDR3 loop spans 15 amino acids.

The chain is built from TRBV5-4 and TRBJ2-1; TRBD1 matches 12 bases. V shed 4 bases and J 0 bases; nucleotides not matched to a gene: 5. CDR1 and CDR2 (germline): SGHNT, YYREEE (reference sequence). This CDR3 comprises 17 residues. The CDR3 region is CASSAGQGASSYNEQFF. The CDR3 region has the DNA TGTGCCAGCAGCGCGGGACAGGGGGCGAGCTCCTACAATGAGCAGTTCTTC. The full variable domain, rest sourced from reference TRBV5-4 and TRBJ2-1, is ETGVTQSPTHLIKTRGQQVTLRCSSQSGHNTVSWYQQALGQGPQFIFQYYREEENGRGNFPPRFSGLQFPNYSSELNVNALELDDSALYLCASSAGQGASSYNEQFFGPGTRLTVL.

The rearrangement uses TRBV5-4 and TRBJ1-1, with 9 bases fitting TRBD1. Trimming took 0 bases from V and 6 from J; bases not matched to a gene: 6. Germline CDR1 reads SGHNT; CDR2 reads YYREEE (reference sequence). The CDR3 length is 15 residues. CDR3 in amino acids: CASSLAIGTGSEAFF. As DNA, the CDR3 is TGTGCCAGCAGCTTGGCTATCGGGACAGGGTCTGAAGCTTTCTTT.

Only one count was recorded for this clone. V gene TRBV11-2 combines with J gene TRBJ2-2, with 11 bases fitting TRBD2. Trimming cost V 3 bases and J 3 bases; bases outside gene matches: 12. CDR3 length equals 19 residues. Germline V gene data show CDR1 as SGHAT and CDR2 as FQNNGV. CDR3 DNA sequence: TGTGCCAGCAGCTTCGGACCCGGGACTAGCGGTTGGGACACCGGGGAGCTGTTTTTT. This gives the protein CASSFGPGTSGWDTGELFF.

The chain is built from TRBV6-6 and TRBJ2-2; perhaps TRBD2 as D (6 bases). Germline lookup yields CDR1 MNHNY and CDR2 SVGAGI (reference sequence). V was clipped by 1 base and J by 6 bases, with 9 bases between them. This CDR3 is built from 14 residues. CDR3 sequence: CASSYFWGAGELFF. The DNA of the CDR3 is TGTGCCAGCAGTTACTTCTGGGGGGCCGGGGAGCTGTTTTTT.

As regards this clone: Relative to the germline gene, one junction end is altered; a read error may explain this. The chain links TRBV7-7 to TRBJ2-5; the D gene is possibly TRBD2 (6 bases). The CDR3 consists of 14 residues. Germline V CDR1 and CDR2: SSHAT, FNYEAQ (reference sequence). The CDR3 here is CASSEGGGIETQYF. The CDR3 coding sequence is TGTGCTAGCAGCGAGGGAGGAGGGATTGAGACCCAGTACTTC.

J is TRBJ1-1 and V is TRBV7-2; TRBD1 agrees at 7 bases. Germline loops: CDR1 SGHTA, CDR2 FQGNSA. The V gene end was trimmed by 8 bases and the J gene end by 10 bases; junction bases not matched to a gene: 16. The CDR3 runs 14 residues. CDR3 loop: CASVDLQGTYAAFF. CDR3 coding DNA: TGTGCCAGCGTAGACCTACAGGGGACCTATGCAGCTTTCTTT. Looking up the rest from reference TRBV7-2 and TRBJ1-1 gives the full variable domain: GAGVSQSPSNKVTEKGKDVELRCDPISGHTALYWYRQSLGQGLEFLIYFQGNSAPDKSGLPSDRFSAERTGGSVSTLTIQRTQQEDSAVYLCASVDLQGTYAAFFGQGTRLTVV.

V usage is TRBV5-1 and J usage is TRBJ1-1; 10 bases are shared with TRBD1. CDR3 size: 16 residues. CDR1 SGHRS and CDR2 YFSETQ come from the germline V gene. Losses at the gene ends were 3 bases for V and 1 base for J; bases not matched to a gene: 6. CDR3 loop: CASSSRTGGKNTEAFF. CDR3 nucleotide sequence: TGCGCCAGCAGCTCCCGGACAGGGGGGAAGAACACTGAAGCTTTCTTT.

The chain recombines TRBV6-6 with TRBJ1-1, with 8 nucleotides matching TRBD1. The CDR3 runs 11 residues. The germline gives CDR1 MNHNY, CDR2 SVGAGI (reference sequence). V shed 7 bases and J 8 bases; nucleotides not matched to a gene: 3. The CDR3 region is CASIWDREAFF. CDR3 DNA sequence: TGTGCCAGCATTTGGGACAGGGAAGCTTTCTTT.

The chain combines TRBV2 with TRBJ1-1; D is possibly TRBD1 (6 bases). This CDR3 comprises 14 residues. V was clipped by 6 bases and J by 1 base, with 12 bases between them. In germline, CDR1 is SNHLY, CDR2 FYNNEI. The CDR3 sequence: CASSPGTPNTEAFF. The CDR3 nucleotides are TGTGCCAGCAGCCCCGGGACACCGAACACTGAAGCTTTCTTT. Looking up the rest from reference TRBV2 and TRBJ1-1 gives the full variable domain: EPEVTQTPSHQVTQMGQEVILRCVPISNHLYFYWYRQILGQKVEFLVSFYNNEISEKSEIFDDQFSVERPDGSNFTLKIRSTKLEDSAMYFCASSPGTPNTEAFFGQGTRLTVV.

The V gene is TRBV28, the J gene TRBJ2-7; D call uncertain. V lost 5 bases and J 2 bases, leaving 10 bases between the germline ends. The CDR3 spans 13 residues. Per the germline V gene, CDR1 is MDHEN and CDR2 is SYDVKM. The CDR3 spells CASSPTNTYEQYF. Written as DNA, the CDR3 is TGTGCCAGCAGTCCGACAAATACCTACGAGCAGTACTTC.